The source of this T cell receptor (beta chain) is a study of blood T cell repertoires in COVID-19. V was shortened by 4 bases and J by 2 bases, with 9 bases between the two germline ends. Germline V gives CDR1 MNHEY, CDR2 SVGEGT. This CDR3 spans 14 amino acids. Repertoires were generated with immunoSEQ multiplex PCR, while TCRdb's copy carries only in-frame clones and drops some. The table has 130,000 or so clones, over 75% seen once. Sequenced input: peripheral blood. The origin of this receptor is a man in his sixties with acute or convalescent COVID-19. The chain employs TRBV6-2 or TRBV6-3 and TRBJ1-5; D gene uncertain. For the CDR3, the DNA is TGTGCCAGCAGTTCTGAACAAGGCAATCAGCCCCAGCATTTT. The encoded protein is CASSSEQGNQPQHF.